This TCR beta chain originates from a study of cytomegalovirus exposure and HLA in healthy donors. About the study: Counted in an early data release were 75 million to 85 million unique TCRs from HLA-typed donors. General observations from the study: A reported reduction in N-insertions relative to the approximately 600-donor mean was seen in an Asian-associated ancestry cluster in a later analysis. Most subjects' HLA-A and HLA-B alleles were reportedly predicted from TCR beta sequences. Most observed TCR sequences were rare, whereas some public TCRs were detected in many donors.

Germline V gives CDR1 MNHNS, CDR2 SASEGT. The CDR3 runs 14 residues. Trimming took off 2 bases at V and 6 bases at J, with 11 bases between the two ends. PCR employed 60 Vbeta and 13 Jbeta primers. The repertoire was sequenced with immunoSEQ multiplex PCR; TCRdb's copy has only in-frame clones and lacks some. The profile covers 82,000 or so clones, with approximately 81% appearing a single time and about 6.2% taken by the ten largest. A word on this clone: What it binds is unknown.

Material: PBMCs. The J gene is TRBJ1-5, the V gene TRBV6-1; D unresolved. The TCR originated in a woman aged 50 to 60 in good health and CMV-seropositive. The CDR3 sequence is CASSEMRGPQPQHF. The CDR3 DNA sequence: TGTGCCAGCAGTGAAATGCGGGGTCCTCAGCCCCAGCATTTT.